The clone carrying this TCR beta chain was picked up many times. What it binds is unknown. The CDR3 contains 13 residues. Trimming stripped 2 bases from V and 9 bases from J, with 11 bases between. Germline assignment: CDR1 LGHDT and CDR2 YNNKEL (reference sequence). Unique molecular identifiers were incorporated into the prepared TCRbeta library. TCRdb called the PCR reads again in MiXCR, with one record for every CDR3 protein. This table has some 450,000 distinct CDR3 sequences, 43% appearing once. This sample is drawn from a study of T-cell reconstitution after alpha-beta-depleted transplantation in children. Study-wide results and caveats: Elevated TCRbeta diversity at day 60 was traced, in some patients, to surviving recipient T cells and thymic progenitors. By about two months after transplant, alpha-beta T cells reportedly arose from several hundred graft clones that had expanded. T-cell counts and diversity at one year post-transplant came mainly from newly produced T cells.

V and J are TRBV3-1 and TRBJ2-1; D may be TRBD2 (5 bases). The receptor comes from a girl aged 2 to 10 with aplastic anemia, due to receive a stem cell transplant. The specimen was PBMCs, collected before TCRalphabeta/CD19-depleted stem cell transplant. The CDR3 DNA follows: TGTGCCAGCAGCCAATTCCCGGCGGGTGAGCAGTTCTTC. Translating gives CASSQFPAGEQFF.